This TCR beta chain is drawn from a study of response to subunit inactivated influenza vaccine. Study results and caveats: Each seasonal flu vaccination may recruit only limited new T cells, authors suggested.

A single record per CDR3 protein comes from TCRdb applying MiXCR to the RT-PCR reads. The table lists 500,000 to 550,000 distinct CDR3 sequences, 6.5% to 8% of them singletons, with over 10% in the top ten. There are 12 residues in the CDR3. Per the germline V gene, CDR1 is DFQATT and CDR2 is SNEGSKA (reference sequence). After removal of 5 bases from V and 5 bases from J, the junction contained 5 bases not matched to a gene. The sample holds a few counts of this clonotype. The target antigen is unknown. This clonotype was obtained from a man aged 50 to 69 who received an inactivated influenza vaccine. Sequences were derived from PBMCs from blood, sampled roughly 24 months after vaccination. The J gene is TRBJ2-7, the V gene TRBV20-1; 8 bases fit TRBD1. The CDR3 DNA reads as TGCAGTGCTGCCCAGGGGGCGAACGAGCAGTACTTC. Residues: CSAAQGANEQYF.